The 30 T cell receptor beta chains below all came from one sample that was sequenced in a study of blood T cell repertoires in COVID-19. Profiled with immunoSEQ multiplex PCR; TCRdb holds only in-frame clones, not every one. The profile covers around 130,000 clones, with around 88% appearing a single time and about 2.3% taken by the ten largest. The sample comprised PBMCs or T cells enriched from blood (not recorded which). The receptors were sampled from a woman in her forties or fifties who had recovered from COVID-19.

This rearrangement joins TRBV6-1 to TRBJ1-3, with unresolved D. Germline-derived CDR1 and CDR2 are MNHNS and SASEGT. The V end lost 0 bases, the J end lost 0 bases, and 9 bases lay between the germline ends. CDR3 length: 16 amino acids. CDR3 in DNA: TGTGCCAGCAGTGAAGCGCTAGGAGACTCTGGAAACACCATATATTTT. This codes for CASSEALGDSGNTIYF.

Only one count was recorded for this clone. J is TRBJ2-1 and V is TRBV6-5; 12 bases agree with TRBD2. V dropped 6 bases and J dropped 7; count of bases not matched to a gene: 7. The CDR3 loop spans 15 amino acids. CDR1 and CDR2 (germline): MNHEY, SVGAGI. The CDR3, as DNA: TGTGCCAGCAGATTTACTAGCGGGGGGTTAAATGAGCAGTTCTTC. As protein: CASRFTSGGLNEQFF.

The chain combines TRBV24-1 with TRBJ2-1; TRBD2 might be the D (5 bases). V lost 4 bases and J 2 bases, leaving 11 bases between the germline ends. This CDR3 comprises 15 residues. Per germline, CDR1 KGHDR and CDR2 SFDVKD. Here the CDR3 reads CATSEADGPYNEQFF. CDR3 sequence (DNA): TGTGCCACCAGTGAAGCGGACGGTCCCTACAATGAGCAGTTCTTC.

Turning to this clone: A junction end diverges from the germline sequence, so it may reflect a read error. The rearrangement joins TRBV3-1 (or the pseudogene TRBV3-2) to TRBJ1-2, with D maybe TRBD1 (6 bases). Per the germline V gene, CDR1 is LGHDT and CDR2 is YNNKEL (reference sequence). The CDR3 loop spans 11 amino acids. As DNA, the CDR3 is TGTGCCAGCAGCCAAGGACAGGTCTGTGCCTTC. This gives the protein CASSQGQVCAF.

The rearrangement links TRBV7-9 to TRBJ2-3; possible D gene TRBD2, 5 bases. Germline values: CDR1 SEHNR, CDR2 FQNEAQ (reference sequence). The CDR3 consists of 15 residues. V lost 5 bases and J lost 1, with 13 bases in between. The CDR3 region is CASSPKLGGTDTQYF. The CDR3 region has the DNA TGTGCCAGCAGCCCCAAACTAGGCGGCACAGATACGCAGTATTTT.

V and J are TRBV10-1 and TRBJ2-5, with 12 bases that match TRBD1. V gave up 4 bases and J gave up 4 bases; unmatched junction bases: 1. This CDR3 is 14 amino acids long. Germline values: CDR1 WNHNN, CDR2 SYGVQD (reference sequence). The CDR3 coding sequence is TGCGCCAGCAGTGGGGGACAGGGGGCAGAGACCCAGTACTTC. Translated: CASSGGQGAETQYF.

This clone was seen once. The chain is built from TRBV3-1 (or the pseudogene TRBV3-2) and TRBJ1-5, with D unresolved. Looked up from germline, CDR1 is LGHDT and CDR2 is YNNKEL (reference sequence). Trimming took off 4 bases at V and 3 bases at J, with 10 bases between the two ends. The CDR3 contains 14 residues. CDR3 DNA: TGTGCCAGCAGCCCGGCGAGGGTCAATCAGCCCCAGCATTTT. This sequence encodes CASSPARVNQPQHF.

In this sample, this clone turned up a few times. This sequence joins TRBV6-1 and TRBJ1-2; 11 bases are a match to TRBD1. Unmatched junction bases numbered 4, after V lost 0 bases and J lost 4 bases. Germline V gene lookup returns CDR1 MNHNS and CDR2 SASEGT. The CDR3 sequence is 16 residues long. The CDR3 DNA sequence: TGTGCCAGCAGTGAAGCGGAGGGGACAGGGGGCTATGGCTACACCTTC. The encoded protein is CASSEAEGTGGYGYTF.

This chain links TRBV19 with TRBJ1-5; 9 positions agree with TRBD1. The CDR3 sequence is 16 residues long. Germline CDR1 reads LNHDA; CDR2 reads SQIVND (reference sequence). After removal of 2 bases from V and 6 bases from J, the junction contained 8 bases not matched to a gene. The CDR3, as DNA: TGTGCCAGTAGTATAAGGAGGACAGGGGAGCGTCAGCCCCAGCATTTT. This gives the protein CASSIRRTGERQPQHF.

This sequence joins TRBV29-1 and TRBJ1-1; 7 bases map to TRBD1. Germline lookup yields CDR1 SQVTM and CDR2 ANQGSEA. There are 12 residues in the CDR3. This chain's CDR3 is CIGTVQGTEAFF. In nucleotides, the CDR3 is TGCATCGGGACAGTACAAGGCACTGAAGCTTTCTTT.

The rearrangement uses TRBV19 and TRBJ2-7; TRBD2 is a possible D gene (6 bases). The CDR3 is made up of 15 amino acids. Trimming cost V 5 bases and J 2 bases, with 16 bases left between them. CDR1 and CDR2 from the germline V gene are LNHDA and SQIVND (reference sequence). CDR3 in amino acids: CASSASGRGTYEQYF. The CDR3 nucleotides read TGTGCCAGTAGTGCCTCGGGGCGGGGCACCTACGAGCAGTACTTC.

The chain employs TRBV6-5 and TRBJ1-4; the D gene is possibly TRBD1 (6 bases). The CDR3 is made up of 14 amino acids. Trimming left V 0 bases short and J 10 bases short, with 12 bases between. Per germline, CDR1 MNHEY and CDR2 SVGAGI. DNA for the CDR3: TGTGCCAGCAGTTACTCCCCGGACAGCCGAAAACTGTTTTTT. This codes for CASSYSPDSRKLFF.

The V and J genes are TRBV6-1 and TRBJ1-2, with D tentatively TRBD1 (5 bases). Trimming cost V 0 bases and J 4 bases, with 12 bases left between them. The CDR3 is made up of 15 amino acids. Germline-derived CDR1 and CDR2 are MNHNS and SASEGT. CDR3 in DNA: TGTGCCAGCAGTGAAGCGCTGGGGGGGAGCTATGGCTACACCTTC. Its protein is CASSEALGGSYGYTF.

This clone has only one observation. The chain joins TRBV6-1 to TRBJ1-2, with 7 bases identical to TRBD1. CDR1 is MNHNS and CDR2 is SASEGT in the germline V gene. The trim removed 3 bases at V and 4 bases at J, leaving 17 bases unmatched. This CDR3 region has 18 residues. The CDR3 here is CASSDKGRGALGSYGYTF. CDR3 in DNA: TGTGCCAGCAGTGACAAAGGCAGGGGGGCGCTGGGATCCTATGGCTACACCTTC.

The genes are TRBV11-2 and TRBJ2-1, with 9 bases matching TRBD1. CDR3 length: 15 residues. V was clipped by 5 bases and J by 5 bases; unmatched bases: 7. Germline CDR1 and CDR2: SGHAT and FQNNGV. The CDR3 protein is CASSPGGTGNNEQFF. The CDR3 DNA reads as TGTGCCAGCAGCCCAGGCGGGACAGGGAACAATGAGCAGTTCTTC.

This clone was detected once. The rearrangement links TRBV4-3 to TRBJ2-4, with a weak D call TRBD1 (5 bases). From germline, CDR1 is LGHNA and CDR2 YSLEER. The CDR3 contains 13 residues. V lost 4 bases, J lost 4 bases, and 8 bases lay in between. The CDR3 is CASSPPGKNIQYF. CDR3 nucleotide sequence: TGCGCCAGCAGCCCTCCAGGGAAAAACATTCAGTACTTC.

The CDR3 here is CASSLDGTLNSPLHF. The DNA for the CDR3 is TGTGCCAGCAGCTTAGACGGGACACTTAATTCACCCCTCCACTTT. The chain recombines TRBV11-1 with TRBJ1-6; a weak D match, TRBD1 (6 bases). Trimming pared 1 base from V and 6 bases from J, leaving 10 bases between. Germline V gives CDR1 SGHAT, CDR2 FQDESV (reference sequence). This CDR3 spans 15 amino acids.

V is TRBV2 and J is TRBJ2-3; tentative D call: TRBD1 (5 bases). Germline CDR1 is SNHLY and CDR2 is FYNNEI. Trimming took 7 bases from V and 2 from J, leaving 13 bases between them. This CDR3 has 14 amino acids. The CDR3 nucleotides read TGTGCCAGCATATCGGACACCAACACAGATACGCAGTATTTT. As protein: CASISDTNTDTQYF.

The chain links TRBV10-3 to TRBJ1-5, with a weak D call TRBD1 (5 bases). From germline, CDR1 is ENHRY and CDR2 SYGVKD. The CDR3 has 14 residues. V was trimmed by 3 bases and J by 5 bases, leaving 11 bases between them. The CDR3 region is CAISEHTQDQPQHF. In DNA form, the CDR3 reads TGTGCCATCAGTGAACATACACAGGATCAGCCCCAGCATTTT.

The V and J genes are TRBV4-2 and TRBJ1-1, with 9 bases aligning to TRBD1. Trimming took 0 bases from V and 2 from J; bases not matched to a gene: 4. Germline V lookup: CDR1 LGHNA, CDR2 YNFKEQ. CDR3 length equals 16 residues. CDR3 sequence reads: CASSQEQGAGNTEAFF. The CDR3 nucleotides are TGTGCCAGCAGCCAAGAACAGGGGGCTGGAAACACTGAAGCTTTCTTT.

This clone turned up a few times. The gene calls are TRBV11-2 and TRBJ1-6; D remains unclear. CDR1 SGHAT and CDR2 FQNNGV come from the germline V gene. This CDR3 is built from 13 residues. V gave up 5 bases and J gave up 7 bases, with 9 bases separating them. This CDR3 reads CASSPRSNSPLHF. The CDR3 nucleotides read TGTGCCAGCAGCCCCCGTTCGAATTCACCCCTCCACTTT.

As concerns this clone: At one end the junction does not follow the germline gene, possibly because of a read error. The chain recombines TRBV6-1 with TRBJ2-7; the match to TRBD1 covers 7 bases. The germline gives CDR1 MNHNS, CDR2 SASEGT. The CDR3 contains 13 residues. The CDR3 is CASSEDRVYEQYF. The CDR3 DNA follows: TGTGCCAGCAGCGAAGACAGGGTCTACGAGCAGTACTTC.

CDR3: CASSPGGSLNEKLFF. The CDR3 nucleotides are TGTGCCAGCAGCCCCGGGGGGTCCCTTAATGAAAAACTGTTTTTT. This chain connects TRBV7-9 to TRBJ1-4; D perhaps matches TRBD1 (5 bases). Germline V gene lookup returns CDR1 SEHNR and CDR2 FQNEAQ (reference sequence). V was shortened by 5 bases and J by 4 bases, with 14 bases between the two germline ends. The length of the CDR3 is 15 residues.

The V call is TRBV5-1, the J call TRBJ2-2; D is uncertain. The CDR3 consists of 14 residues. V was trimmed by 4 bases and J by 6 bases, leaving 13 bases between them. Germline values: CDR1 SGHRS, CDR2 YFSETQ. CDR3 DNA sequence: TGCGCCAGCAGCCCTGAGGAACCGTCCGGGGAGCTGTTTTTT. It is translated as CASSPEEPSGELFF.

DNA of the CDR3: TGTGCCAGCAGCTTGTGGCAGGGGACGAATCAGCCCCAGCATTTT. Its protein is CASSLWQGTNQPQHF. This chain connects TRBV5-4 to TRBJ1-5; D is perhaps TRBD1 (6 bases). Trimming pared 1 base from V and 4 bases from J, leaving 12 bases between. Germline V gene sequence: CDR1 SGHNT, CDR2 YYREEE (reference sequence). The CDR3 runs 15 residues.

V and J are TRBV5-6 and TRBJ1-5; 9 positions agree with TRBD1. Unmatched junction bases numbered 7, after V lost 0 bases and J lost 3 bases. The CDR3 spans 17 residues. Germline-derived CDR1 and CDR2 are SGHDT and YYEEEE. The CDR3 coding sequence is TGTGCCAGCAGCTTGGGGGGACAGGGTTTCGTCAATCAGCCCCAGCATTTT. This gives the protein CASSLGGQGFVNQPQHF.

The V and J genes are TRBV11-2 and TRBJ1-1; possible D gene TRBD1, 5 bases. Trimming shortened V by 5 bases and J by 4 bases, and 17 bases separated the two germline ends. Germline V gene data show CDR1 as SGHAT and CDR2 as FQNNGV. This CDR3 is 15 amino acids long. CDR3 region: CASSPPAGRFTEAFF. The CDR3 DNA reads as TGTGCCAGCAGCCCCCCCGCAGGGAGGTTCACTGAAGCTTTCTTT.

V and J are TRBV3-1 (or the pseudogene TRBV3-2) and TRBJ1-4; a weak D match, TRBD1 (5 bases). V dropped 8 bases and J dropped 7 bases, with 17 bases sitting between them. The CDR3 has 14 residues. Germline CDR1 LGHDT, CDR2 YNNKEL (reference sequence). CDR3 amino acids: CASRLGGDGEKLFF. The CDR3, as DNA: TGTGCCAGCCGACTGGGGGGGGATGGTGAAAAACTGTTTTTT.

The chain couples TRBV7-2 to TRBJ2-5; 7 bases map to TRBD2. CDR1 is SGHTA and CDR2 is FQGNSA in the germline V gene. This CDR3 contains 15 residues. V shed 4 bases, J shed 9 bases, and the junction held 14 bases outside the gene matches. The CDR3 here is CASSSRAGITGAQYF. CDR3 in DNA: TGTGCCAGCAGCTCAAGAGCGGGGATAACGGGGGCCCAGTACTTC. The full variable domain, its missing parts supplied by reference TRBV7-2 and TRBJ2-5, is GAGVSQSPSNKVTEKGKDVELRCDPISGHTALYWYRQSLGQGLEFLIYFQGNSAPDKSGLPSDRFSAERTGGSVSTLTIQRTQQEDSAVYLCASSSRAGITGAQYFGPGTRLLVL.

The chain is built from TRBV24-1 and TRBJ2-3; 10 bases agree with TRBD2. J gave up 7 bases and V 9 bases, and 18 bases lay outside the gene matches. The CDR3 loop spans 17 amino acids. Germline CDR1 reads KGHDR; CDR2 reads SFDVKD. The CDR3 is CATSPSGGGPHGNTQYF. The CDR3 DNA sequence: TGTGCCACCTCTCCTAGCGGGGGAGGGCCACACGGAAATACGCAGTATTTT.